This TCR beta chain was recovered during a study of T cells in Graves' hyperthyroidism and ophthalmopathy. Template material for amplifying TCR beta CDR3 regions consisted of RNA transcripts. TCR CDR3 underwent first-round RT-PCR with the HTBI primer set. One entry per CDR3 protein results from TCRdb running MiXCR on the multiplex PCR reads. The data show about 500,000 distinct CDR3 sequences, with roughly a sixth seen just once and approximately 32% held by the top ten. There are a few counts of this clonotype. Exclusion of patients followed from uncontrolled infection, other autoimmune disease, pregnancy or lactation. Germline loops: CDR1 ENHRY, CDR2 SYGVKD. The V and J ends lost 10 bases and 8 bases, in that order; junction bases with no gene match: 9. The CDR3 is made up of 13 amino acids.

Sample: blood. The chain carries TRBV10-3 and TRBJ2-1, with TRBD2 identical over 9 bases. This receptor was identified in a woman under 40 with Graves' ophthalmopathy. The CDR3 region is CATLAGETYEQFF. DNA for the CDR3: TGTGCCACCTTAGCGGGAGAAACATATGAGCAGTTCTTC.